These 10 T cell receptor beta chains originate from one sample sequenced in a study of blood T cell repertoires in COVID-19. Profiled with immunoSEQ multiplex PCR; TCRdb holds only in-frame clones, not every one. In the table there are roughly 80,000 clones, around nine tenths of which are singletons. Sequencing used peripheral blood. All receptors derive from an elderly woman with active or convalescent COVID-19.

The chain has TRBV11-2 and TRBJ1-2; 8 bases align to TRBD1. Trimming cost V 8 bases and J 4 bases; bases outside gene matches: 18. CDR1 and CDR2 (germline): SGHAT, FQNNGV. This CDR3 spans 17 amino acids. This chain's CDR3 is CASGPNDRQGFVYGYTF. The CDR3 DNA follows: TGTGCCAGCGGACCCAATGACCGACAGGGGTTCGTCTATGGCTACACCTTC. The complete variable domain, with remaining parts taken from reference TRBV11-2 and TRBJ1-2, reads EAGVAQSPRYKIIEKRQSVAFWCNPISGHATLYWYQQILGQGPKLLIQFQNNGVVDDSQLPKDRFSAERLKGVDSTLKIQPAKLEDSAVYLCASGPNDRQGFVYGYTFGSGTRLTVV.

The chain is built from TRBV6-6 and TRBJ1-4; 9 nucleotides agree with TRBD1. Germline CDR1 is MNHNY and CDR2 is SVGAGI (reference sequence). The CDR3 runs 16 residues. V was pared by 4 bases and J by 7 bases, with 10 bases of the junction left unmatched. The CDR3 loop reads CASSLGTTGGVEKLFF. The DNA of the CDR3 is TGTGCCAGCAGTTTGGGAACCACAGGGGGCGTTGAAAAACTGTTTTTT.

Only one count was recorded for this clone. CDR3: CASISPRGTGELFF. The CDR3 bases are TGTGCCAGCATAAGTCCGCGGGGCACCGGGGAGCTGTTTTTT. The chain recombines TRBV2 with TRBJ2-2, with D possibly TRBD2 on 6 matching bases. The CDR3 extends over 14 amino acids. Germline assignment: CDR1 SNHLY and CDR2 FYNNEI. Trimming stripped 7 bases from V and 4 bases from J, with 13 bases between.

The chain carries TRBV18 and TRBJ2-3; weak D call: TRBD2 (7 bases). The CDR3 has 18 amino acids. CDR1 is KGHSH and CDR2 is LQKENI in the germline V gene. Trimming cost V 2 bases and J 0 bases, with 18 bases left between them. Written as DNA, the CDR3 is TGTGCCAGCTCACCAAAACAGGTCGGGGGGCCCAGCACAGATACGCAGTATTTT. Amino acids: CASSPKQVGGPSTDTQYF.

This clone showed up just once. CDR3 in amino acids: CASSPAGTGGYEQYF. The CDR3 nucleotides read TGTGCCAGCAGTCCTGCCGGGACAGGGGGCTACGAGCAGTACTTC. The V call is TRBV28, the J call TRBJ2-7, with 11 bases fitting TRBD1. There are 15 residues in the CDR3. The ends lost 5 bases at V and 3 bases at J; junction bases unmatched: 6. Germline assignment: CDR1 MDHEN and CDR2 SYDVKM.

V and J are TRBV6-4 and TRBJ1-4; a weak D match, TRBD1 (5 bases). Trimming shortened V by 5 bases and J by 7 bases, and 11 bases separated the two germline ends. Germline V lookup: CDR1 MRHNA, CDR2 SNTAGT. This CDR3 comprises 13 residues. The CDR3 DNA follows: TGTGCCAGCAGTCGTGGGGCCGGTGAAAAACTGTTTTTT. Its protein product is CASSRGAGEKLFF.

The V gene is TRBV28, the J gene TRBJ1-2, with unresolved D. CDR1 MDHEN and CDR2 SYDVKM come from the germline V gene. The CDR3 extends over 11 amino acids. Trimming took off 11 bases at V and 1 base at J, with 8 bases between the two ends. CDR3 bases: TGTGCCGCCGGGGTTAACTATGGCTACACCTTC. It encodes CAAGVNYGYTF.

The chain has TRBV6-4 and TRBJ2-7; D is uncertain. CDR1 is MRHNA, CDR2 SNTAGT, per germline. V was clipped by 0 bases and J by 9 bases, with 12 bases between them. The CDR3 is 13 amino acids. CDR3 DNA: TGTGCCAGCAGTGACTCGTTAATAACGGGGCAGTACTTC. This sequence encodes CASSDSLITGQYF.

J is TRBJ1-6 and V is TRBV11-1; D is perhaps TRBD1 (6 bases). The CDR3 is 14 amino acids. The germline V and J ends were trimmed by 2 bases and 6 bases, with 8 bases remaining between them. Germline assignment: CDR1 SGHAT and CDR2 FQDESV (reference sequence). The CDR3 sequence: CASSLQGINSPLHF. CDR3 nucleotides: TGTGCCAGCAGCTTACAGGGGATTAATTCACCCCTCCACTTT.

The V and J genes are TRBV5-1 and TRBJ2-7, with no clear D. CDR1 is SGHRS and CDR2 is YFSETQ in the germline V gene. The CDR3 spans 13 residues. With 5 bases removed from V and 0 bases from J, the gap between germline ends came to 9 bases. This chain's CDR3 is CASRIDISYEQYF. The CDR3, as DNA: TGCGCCAGCAGGATAGACATCTCCTACGAGCAGTACTTC. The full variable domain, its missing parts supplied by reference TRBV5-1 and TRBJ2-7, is KAGVTQTPRYLIKTRGQQVTLSCSPISGHRSVSWYQQTPGQGLQFLFEYFSETQRNKGNFPGRFSGRQFSNSRSEMNVSTLELGDSALYLCASRIDISYEQYFGPGTRLTVT.